The clone carrying this TCR beta chain has at least ten counts. The source of the sample is a study of early T cells in non-severe SARS-CoV-2 infection. The wider study: The sequenced material was bulk RNA from unsorted whole blood, and its chains were unpaired.

The CDR3 has 14 amino acids. The V and J ends lost 3 bases and 1 base, in that order; junction bases with no gene match: 4. Germline V CDR1 and CDR2: DFQATT, SNEGSKA (reference sequence). The TCR library protocol attached unique molecular identifiers to the individual cDNA molecules. TCRdb passed the 5' RACE reads through MiXCR, listing each CDR3 protein once. Of about 29,000 distinct CDR3 sequences listed, roughly 5.4% are singletons. Source material: whole blood. The sequence was obtained from an adult who was a healthcare worker with PCR-confirmed SARS-CoV-2 infection or an uninfected control (not recorded which). The gene calls are TRBV20-1 and TRBJ2-5, with 8 bases identical to TRBD2. This CDR3 reads CSARSGGSQETQYF. The CDR3 DNA follows: TGCAGTGCTAGGTCGGGGGGGTCCCAAGAGACCCAGTACTTC.